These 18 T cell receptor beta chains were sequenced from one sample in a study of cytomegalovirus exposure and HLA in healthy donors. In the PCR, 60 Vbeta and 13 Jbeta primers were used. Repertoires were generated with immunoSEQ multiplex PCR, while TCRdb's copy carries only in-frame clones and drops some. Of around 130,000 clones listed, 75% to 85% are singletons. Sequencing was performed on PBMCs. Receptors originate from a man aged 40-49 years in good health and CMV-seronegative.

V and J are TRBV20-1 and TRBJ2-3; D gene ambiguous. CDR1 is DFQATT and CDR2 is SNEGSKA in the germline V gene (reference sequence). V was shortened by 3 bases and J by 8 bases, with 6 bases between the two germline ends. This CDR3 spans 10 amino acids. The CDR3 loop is CSASVGTQYF. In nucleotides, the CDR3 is TGCAGTGCTAGCGTCGGTACGCAGTATTTT.

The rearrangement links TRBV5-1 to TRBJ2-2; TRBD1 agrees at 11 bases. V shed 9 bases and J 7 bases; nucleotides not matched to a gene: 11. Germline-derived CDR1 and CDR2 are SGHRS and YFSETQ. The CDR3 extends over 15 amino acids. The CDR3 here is CATSEGQGVIGELFF. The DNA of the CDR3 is TGCGCCACCTCCGAGGGACAGGGGGTAATCGGGGAGCTGTTTTTT.

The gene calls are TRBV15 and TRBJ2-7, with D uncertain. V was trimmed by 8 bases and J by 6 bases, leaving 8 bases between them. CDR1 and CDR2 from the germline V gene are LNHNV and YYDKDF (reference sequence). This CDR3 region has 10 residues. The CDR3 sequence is CATLYSEQYF. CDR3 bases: TGTGCCACCCTGTATTCCGAGCAGTACTTC.

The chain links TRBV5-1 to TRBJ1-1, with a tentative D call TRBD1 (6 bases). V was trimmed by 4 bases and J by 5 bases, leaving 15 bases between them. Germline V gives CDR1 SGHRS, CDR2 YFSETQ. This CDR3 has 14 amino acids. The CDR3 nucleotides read TGCGCCAGCAGCCCTGGGGGCGTAAAAACTGAAGCTTTCTTT. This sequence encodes CASSPGGVKTEAFF.

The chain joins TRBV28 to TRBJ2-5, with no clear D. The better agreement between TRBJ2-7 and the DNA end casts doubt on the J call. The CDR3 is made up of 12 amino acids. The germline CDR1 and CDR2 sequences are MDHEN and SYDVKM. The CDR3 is CASSSPFNEQYF. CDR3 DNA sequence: TGTGCCAGCAGTTCGCCTTTCAACGAGCAGTACTTC.

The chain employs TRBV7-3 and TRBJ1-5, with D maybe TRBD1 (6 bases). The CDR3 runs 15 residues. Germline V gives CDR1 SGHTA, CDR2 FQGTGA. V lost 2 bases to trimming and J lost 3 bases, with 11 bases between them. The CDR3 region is CASSLAPGDNQPQHF. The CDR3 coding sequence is TGTGCCAGCAGCTTAGCCCCAGGGGACAATCAGCCCCAGCATTTT. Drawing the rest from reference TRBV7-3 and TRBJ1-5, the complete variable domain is GAGVSQTPSNKVTEKGKYVELRCDPISGHTALYWYRQSLGQGPEFLIYFQGTGAADDSGLPNDRFFAVRPEGSVSTLKIQRTERGDSAVYLCASSLAPGDNQPQHFGDGTRLSIL.

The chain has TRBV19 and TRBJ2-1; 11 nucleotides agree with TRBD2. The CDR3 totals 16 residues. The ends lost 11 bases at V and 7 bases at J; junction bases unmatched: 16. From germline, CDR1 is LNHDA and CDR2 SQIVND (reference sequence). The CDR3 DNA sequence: TGTGCCTCCGAAGTAGCGGGAGGGGGGCTAGGGAATGAGCAGTTCTTC. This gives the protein CASEVAGGGLGNEQFF.

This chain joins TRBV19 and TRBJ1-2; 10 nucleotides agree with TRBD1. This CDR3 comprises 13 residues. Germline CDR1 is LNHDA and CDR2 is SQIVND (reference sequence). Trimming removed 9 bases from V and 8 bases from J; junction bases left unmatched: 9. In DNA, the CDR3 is TGTGCCAGCAAACTGACAGGGGGCAGAGGCTACACCTTC. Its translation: CASKLTGGRGYTF.

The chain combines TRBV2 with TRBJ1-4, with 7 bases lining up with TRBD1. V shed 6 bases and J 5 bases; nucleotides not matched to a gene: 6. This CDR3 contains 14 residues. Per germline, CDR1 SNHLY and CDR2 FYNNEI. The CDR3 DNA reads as TGTGCCAGCAGGAGGGGGCAGATAAATGAAAAACTGTTTTTT. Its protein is CASRRGQINEKLFF.

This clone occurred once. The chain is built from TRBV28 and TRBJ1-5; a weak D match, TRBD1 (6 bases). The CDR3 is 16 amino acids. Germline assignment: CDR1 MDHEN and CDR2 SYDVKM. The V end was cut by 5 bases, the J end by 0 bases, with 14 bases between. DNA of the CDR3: TGTGCCAGCAGTCCGTCGCAGGGGATTAGCAATCAGCCCCAGCATTTT. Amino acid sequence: CASSPSQGISNQPQHF. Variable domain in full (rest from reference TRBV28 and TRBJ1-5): DVKVTQSSRYLVKRTGEKVFLECVQDMDHENMFWYRQDPGLGLRLIYFSYDVKMKEKGDIPEGYSVSREKKERFSLILESASTNQTSMYLCASSPSQGISNQPQHFGDGTRLSIL.

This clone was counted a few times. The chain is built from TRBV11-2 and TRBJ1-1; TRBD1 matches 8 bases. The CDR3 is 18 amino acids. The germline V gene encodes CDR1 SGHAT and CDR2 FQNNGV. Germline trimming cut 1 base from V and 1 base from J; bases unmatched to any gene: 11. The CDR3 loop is CASSLVLGQGAKNTEAFF. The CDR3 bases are TGTGCCAGCAGCTTAGTGTTGGGCCAGGGGGCTAAGAACACTGAAGCTTTCTTT.

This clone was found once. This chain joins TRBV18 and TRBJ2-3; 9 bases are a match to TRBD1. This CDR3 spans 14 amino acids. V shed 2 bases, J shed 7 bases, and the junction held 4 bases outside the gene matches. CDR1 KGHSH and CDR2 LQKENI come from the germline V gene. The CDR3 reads CASSPGTGSNTQYF. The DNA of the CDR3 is TGTGCCAGCTCACCAGGGACAGGGTCCAATACGCAGTATTTT.

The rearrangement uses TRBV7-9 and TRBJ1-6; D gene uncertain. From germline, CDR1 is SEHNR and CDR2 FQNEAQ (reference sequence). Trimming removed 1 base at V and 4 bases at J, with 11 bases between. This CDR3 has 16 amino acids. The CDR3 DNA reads TGTGCCAGCAGCTTAGGTGGGCAGTCTTATAATTCACCCCTCCACTTT. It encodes CASSLGGQSYNSPLHF.

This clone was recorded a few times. The CDR3: CASSPRTGGWDTQYF. CDR3 bases: TGTGCCAGCTCACCCCGGACAGGGGGCTGGGATACGCAGTATTTT. The V call is TRBV18, the J call TRBJ2-3; 11 bases map to TRBD1. CDR3 length: 15 amino acids. Per the germline V gene, CDR1 is KGHSH and CDR2 is LQKENI. The trim removed 3 bases at V and 6 bases at J, leaving 5 bases unmatched.

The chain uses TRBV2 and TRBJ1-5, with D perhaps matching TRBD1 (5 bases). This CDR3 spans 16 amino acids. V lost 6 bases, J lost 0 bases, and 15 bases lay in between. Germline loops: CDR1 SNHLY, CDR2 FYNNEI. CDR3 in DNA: TGTGCCAGCAGCGGGGGGGGAAGTGATAGCAATCAGCCCCAGCATTTT. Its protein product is CASSGGGSDSNQPQHF.

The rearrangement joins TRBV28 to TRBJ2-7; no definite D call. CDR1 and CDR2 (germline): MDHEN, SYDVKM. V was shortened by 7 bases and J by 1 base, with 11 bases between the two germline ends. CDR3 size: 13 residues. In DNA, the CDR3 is TGTGCCAGCACACAAACCCCATCCTACGAGCAGTACTTC. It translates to CASTQTPSYEQYF.

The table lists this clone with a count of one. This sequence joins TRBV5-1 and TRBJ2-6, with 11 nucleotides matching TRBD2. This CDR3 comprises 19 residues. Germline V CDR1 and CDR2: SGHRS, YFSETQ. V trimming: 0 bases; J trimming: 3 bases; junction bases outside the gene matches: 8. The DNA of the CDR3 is TGCGCCAGCAGCTTGGAAGGTAGCGGGAGGGTCAGTGGGGCCAACGTCCTGACTTTC. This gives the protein CASSLEGSGRVSGANVLTF.

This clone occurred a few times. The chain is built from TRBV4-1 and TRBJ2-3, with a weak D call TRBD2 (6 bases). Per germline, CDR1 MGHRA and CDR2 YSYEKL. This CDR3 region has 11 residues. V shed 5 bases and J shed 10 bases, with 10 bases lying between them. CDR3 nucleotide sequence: TGCGCCAGCAGCAGACTAGGAGCGCAGTATTTT. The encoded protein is CASSRLGAQYF.